This TCR beta chain derives from a study of CD8 T cells in Susac syndrome. CDR3 length equals 12 residues. V lost 5 bases, J lost 2 bases, and 7 bases lay in between. Germline CDR1 and CDR2: GTSNPN and SVGIG (reference sequence). Sequencing of TCR beta covered CD8+ and CD4+ T cells obtained from blood. TEMRA cells were enriched by FACS, while CD8+ and CD4+ T cells were obtained through a negative isolation that was performed magnetically. As for this clonotype: The antigen is not known.

Random hexamers were used to reverse transcribe roughly 0.5 to 1 ug of RNA. Coverage of TCR beta CDR3 amplification by immunoSEQ multiplex PCR extended to 54 Vbeta and 13 Jbeta. TCRdb reprocessed the immunoSEQ multiplex PCR reads via MiXCR and lists one record per CDR3 protein. The sample yields 170,000 or so distinct CDR3 sequences, 85% to 95% seen once. General study findings and limits: The CD4+ T cell repertoire of patients with Susac syndrome showed no detectable clonal expansion.

The V and J genes are TRBV30 and TRBJ1-5, with D unclear. The sequenced material came from CD4+ T cells from PBMCs. The TCR originated in a human donor with Susac syndrome. CDR3 in DNA: TGTGCCTGGGGGCAGGGCAATCAGCCCCAGCATTTT. This codes for CAWGQGNQPQHF.